This passage covers 22 T cell receptor beta chains from one sample sequenced in a study of cytomegalovirus exposure and HLA in healthy donors. A multiplex PCR was run with 60 Vbeta primers and 13 Jbeta primers. The assay was immunoSEQ multiplex PCR, and TCRdb's table has in-frame clones only and misses some. The data contain 110,000 or so clones, about 74% of them seen just once; the ten biggest clones take up roughly 2.5%. The sequencing input was PBMCs. These receptor sequences come from a female donor in good health and CMV-seronegative.

The V call is TRBV11-1, the J call TRBJ2-7; maybe TRBD2 (5 bases). This CDR3 has 14 amino acids. CDR1 is SGHAT, CDR2 FQDESV, per germline (reference sequence). Trimming shortened V by 0 bases and J by 0 bases, and 6 bases separated the two germline ends. The CDR3 region is CASSLAEGSYEQYF. CDR3 nucleotides: TGTGCCAGCAGCTTAGCAGAGGGCTCCTACGAGCAGTACTTC. The full variable domain, rest sourced from reference TRBV11-1 and TRBJ2-7, is EAEVAQSPRYKITEKSQAVAFWCDPISGHATLYWYRQILGQGPELLVQFQDESVVDDSQLPKDRFSAERLKGVDSTLKIQPAELGDSAMYLCASSLAEGSYEQYFGPGTRLTVT.

The J gene is TRBJ1-2, the V gene TRBV10-3; 8 nucleotides align to TRBD1. The CDR3 consists of 13 residues. The J segment lost 2 bases and the V segment lost 4 bases, leaving 0 bases of the junction unmatched. Germline V lookup: CDR1 ENHRY, CDR2 SYGVKD. The CDR3 here is CAISGTGNYGYTF. DNA of the CDR3: TGTGCCATCAGTGGGACAGGGAACTATGGCTACACCTTC.

This clone showed up just a few times. The V call is TRBV7-2, the J call TRBJ2-5, with TRBD1 as a possible D gene (5 bases). The CDR3 consists of 14 residues. V lost 1 base to trimming and J lost 11 bases, with 17 bases between them. Germline V gene sequence: CDR1 SGHTA, CDR2 FQGNSA. The CDR3 DNA follows: TGTGCCAGCAGCTTAGGACAGACAACAGGAGAGCAGTACTTC. Translating gives CASSLGQTTGEQYF.

This clone has a single count. V and J are TRBV25-1 and TRBJ2-5; D is possibly TRBD1 (6 bases). The J call may be mistaken, given a closer DNA end match to TRBJ2-7. This CDR3 spans 13 amino acids. CDR1 and CDR2 from the germline V gene are MGHDK and SYGVNS. The CDR3 reads CASSDWGLDEQYF. The CDR3, as DNA: TGTGCCAGCAGTGATTGGGGGCTAGACGAGCAGTACTTC.

The CDR3 is CAWRPSRGTPLHF. The CDR3 nucleotides read TGTGCCTGGAGGCCTAGCAGGGGGACACCCCTCCACTTT. The chain uses TRBV30 and TRBJ1-6; 7 bases agree with TRBD1. Germline V gives CDR1 GTSNPN, CDR2 SVGIG (reference sequence). The CDR3 extends over 13 amino acids. After removal of 3 bases from V and 11 bases from J, the junction contained 7 bases not matched to a gene.

This chain connects TRBV5-1 to TRBJ1-5, with a weak D call TRBD1 (6 bases). CDR1 SGHRS and CDR2 YFSETQ come from the germline V gene. The V end was cut by 0 bases, the J end by 0 bases, with 10 bases between. The CDR3 runs to 16 residues. The DNA for the CDR3 is TGCGCCAGCAGCTTGGAGGGACACTTTAGCAATCAGCCCCAGCATTTT. Its protein is CASSLEGHFSNQPQHF.

The V call is TRBV6-6, the J call TRBJ2-1; 10 bases are a match to TRBD2. The CDR3 has 14 amino acids. Per germline, CDR1 MNHNY and CDR2 SVGAGI (reference sequence). V gave up 0 bases and J gave up 10 bases; unmatched junction bases: 3. Written as DNA, the CDR3 is TGTGCCAGCAGTTACTCGGGGACTAGCGTAGAGCAGTTCTTC. This encodes CASSYSGTSVEQFF.

This chain links TRBV5-8 with TRBJ1-6, with D possibly matching TRBD1 (6 bases). Looked up from germline, CDR1 is SGHTS and CDR2 is YDEGEE. Trimming cost V 1 base and J 10 bases, with 12 bases left between them. The CDR3 consists of 14 residues. The CDR3 is CASSLPGGPSPLHF. The CDR3 nucleotides read TGTGCCAGCAGCTTGCCTGGGGGCCCCTCACCCCTCCACTTT.

The chain joins TRBV7-9 to TRBJ1-1, with unresolved D. The germline V and J ends were trimmed by 1 base and 4 bases, with 13 bases remaining between them. From germline, CDR1 is SEHNR and CDR2 FQNEAQ (reference sequence). The CDR3 loop spans 15 amino acids. CDR3: CASSLGEWLSTEAFF. DNA of the CDR3: TGTGCCAGCAGCTTAGGGGAGTGGTTATCCACTGAAGCTTTCTTT.

The chain couples TRBV10-2 to TRBJ2-3, with 14 bases identical to TRBD2. CDR3 length equals 17 residues. The trim removed 7 bases at V and 4 bases at J, leaving 10 bases unmatched. The germline V gene encodes CDR1 WSHSY and CDR2 SAAADI. The CDR3 sequence is CASMRLAGGRTADTQYF. CDR3 coding DNA: TGCGCCAGCATGAGACTAGCGGGGGGGCGGACTGCAGATACGCAGTATTTT.

This chain connects TRBV9 to TRBJ2-3, with 8 bases that match TRBD2. The trim removed 0 bases at V and 4 bases at J, leaving 7 bases unmatched. The CDR3 spans 16 residues. The V gene's germline CDR1 is SGDLS and CDR2 YYNGEE. The CDR3 here is CASSVGPTGGSDTQYF. The CDR3, as DNA: TGTGCCAGCAGCGTAGGACCTACGGGGGGGTCAGATACGCAGTATTTT.

J is TRBJ1-3 and V is TRBV19; a possible D gene is TRBD1 (5 bases). Germline values: CDR1 LNHDA, CDR2 SQIVND (reference sequence). V was cut by 6 bases and J by 4 bases, with 16 bases left in between. The CDR3 runs 15 residues. Written as DNA, the CDR3 is TGTGCCAGTAGCCGAGGATGGACAACGGGAAACACCATATATTTT. The encoded protein is CASSRGWTTGNTIYF.

This clone showed up just a few times. The chain links TRBV5-6 to TRBJ1-5; D uncertain. V shed 0 bases and J shed 9 bases, with 10 bases lying between them. The CDR3 is 13 residues long. Germline V CDR1 and CDR2: SGHDT, YYEEEE. In nucleotides, the CDR3 is TGTGCCAGCAGCTTGGCCGAACATGGGCCCCAGCATTTT. Translating it yields CASSLAEHGPQHF.

This clone was seen a single time. CDR3 sequence (DNA): TGTGCCAGCAGCTTAAATGCAGGCTTCTCCTACGAGCAGTACTTC. This codes for CASSLNAGFSYEQYF. The rearrangement uses TRBV13 and TRBJ2-7, with D unresolved. V was shortened by 2 bases and J by 0 bases, with 11 bases between the two germline ends. Germline V lookup: CDR1 PRHDT, CDR2 FYEKMQ (reference sequence). This CDR3 region has 15 residues.

CDR3 in DNA: TGTGCCAGTAGTCCCGGACTTCTTCAGCCCCAGCATTTT. This sequence encodes CASSPGLLQPQHF. The chain employs TRBV19 and TRBJ1-5; D is undetermined. This CDR3 contains 13 residues. Deletions cut 5 bases from V and 6 bases from J, with 11 bases between. Looked up from germline, CDR1 is LNHDA and CDR2 is SQIVND (reference sequence).

The chain has TRBV13 and TRBJ2-7, with 8 bases matching TRBD2. With 5 bases clipped from V and 3 bases from J, the junction kept 3 bases outside the gene matches. The CDR3 has 13 residues. CDR1 and CDR2 from the germline V gene are PRHDT and FYEKMQ (reference sequence). The CDR3 region is CASSQSGGYEQYF. The CDR3 DNA reads TGTGCCAGCAGCCAAAGCGGGGGCTACGAGCAGTACTTC.

Only a few counts were recorded for this clone. V usage is TRBV5-1 and J usage is TRBJ2-7; D might be TRBD2 (7 bases). V shed 2 bases and J shed 2 bases, with 14 bases lying between them. CDR3 length equals 15 residues. Germline CDR1 SGHRS, CDR2 YFSETQ. DNA for the CDR3: TGCGCCAGCAGCTTTGGGGGGGCCCTAACCTACGAGCAGTACTTC. Amino acids: CASSFGGALTYEQYF.

V usage is TRBV7-9 and J usage is TRBJ1-2, with TRBD1 identical over 8 bases. Germline loops: CDR1 SEHNR, CDR2 FQNEAQ (reference sequence). V shed 1 base and J 8 bases; nucleotides not matched to a gene: 6. This CDR3 has 14 residues. For the CDR3, the DNA is TGTGCCAGCAGCTTAGAAGCAGGGGGCAGGGGCTACACCTTC. It codes for CASSLEAGGRGYTF.

The V gene is TRBV29-1, the J gene TRBJ1-1; 7 positions agree with TRBD1. The CDR3 loop spans 12 amino acids. The V gene's germline CDR1 is SQVTM and CDR2 ANQGSEA. V shed 6 bases and J 5 bases; nucleotides not matched to a gene: 6. CDR3 loop: CSVETGATEAFF. The CDR3, as DNA: TGCAGCGTAGAAACAGGGGCTACTGAAGCTTTCTTT. The whole variable domain, remainder taken from reference TRBV29-1 and TRBJ1-1, is SAVISQKPSRDICQRGTSLTIQCQVDSQVTMMFWYRQQPGQSLTLIATANQGSEATYESGFVIDKFPISRPNLTFSTLTVSNMSPEDSSIYLCSVETGATEAFFGQGTRLTVV.

V usage is TRBV6-1 and J usage is TRBJ1-1; tentatively, D is TRBD1 (5 bases). From germline, CDR1 is MNHNS and CDR2 SASEGT. The CDR3 consists of 11 residues. Trimming cost V 8 bases and J 1 base, with 5 bases left between them. The CDR3 coding sequence is TGTGCCAGCGACAGGAACACTGAAGCTTTCTTT. Its translation: CASDRNTEAFF.

This chain joins TRBV7-6 and TRBJ1-1; TRBD1 is a possible D gene (6 bases). Deletions cut 5 bases from V and 1 base from J, with 14 bases between. Germline assignment: CDR1 SGHVS and CDR2 FNYEAQ. This CDR3 contains 15 residues. CDR3 residues: CASSPISQGNTEAFF. The CDR3 nucleotides are TGTGCCAGCAGCCCTATTTCACAGGGGAACACTGAAGCTTTCTTT.

This chain joins TRBV7-2 and TRBJ2-3; 9 bases fit TRBD2. The germline V gene encodes CDR1 SGHTA and CDR2 FQGNSA. J gave up 1 base and V 4 bases, and 6 bases lay outside the gene matches. This CDR3 spans 16 amino acids. CDR3 amino acids: CASSSTAGGRTDTQYF. DNA of the CDR3: TGTGCCAGCAGCTCCACAGCGGGGGGTCGCACAGATACGCAGTATTTT.